The sequence of this T cell receptor (beta chain) was determined in a study of shared clonotypes between healthy human individuals. As for this clone: The antigen is undetermined.

The assay was immunoSEQ multiplex PCR, and TCRdb's table has in-frame clones only and misses some. The table lists 1 million to 1.3 million clones, around 78% of them singletons. The study drew all its donors from Caucasian adults living in Nashville, Tennessee. Broader study findings: Blood alone was sampled, and tissue repertoires likely differ. Genetic and exposure-history diversity was limited by the few donors.

What was sequenced was memory CD4+ T cells from PBMCs. Subset described: CD45RA-negative fraction. The clonotype originates from a young man in good health. Some clones in this sample may be carry-over from other donors' samples.

CDR3 sequence (DNA): TGTGCCAGCAGCTTAGGGACAGCAGGCTTTCGCAATCAGCCCCAGCATTTT. Protein product: CASSLGTAGFRNQPQHF. V and J are TRBV7-8 and TRBJ1-5; D might be TRBD1 (6 bases). The CDR3 has 17 residues. Germline CDR1 reads SGHVS; CDR2 reads FQNEAQ. Trimming took off 1 base at V and 2 bases at J, with 15 bases between the two ends.